These T cell receptor beta chains were read from a single sample in a study of technical replicates of blood from several donors. Clones were sequenced by immunoSEQ multiplex PCR, and TCRdb holds only the in-frame ones, with some missing. The data hold around 92,000 clones, with 95% observed a single time. The source material was T cells isolated from PBMCs. The receptors shown here come from a human donor in good health. Each CDR3 is given without its conserved first and last residue. Expanded clones are given a class, and other clones once, few, many or no size at all.

V gene | clone size | CDR3 protein
TRBV5-1 | . | ASSLEASGYNEQF
TRBV7-2 | . | ASSRYLLVRDTSKETQY
TRBV13 | . | ASSSLTSGMYYEQF
TRBV21-1 | once | ASSKRRVANYGYT
TRBV7-7 | . | ASSLRGGAEETQY
TRBV5-1 | . | ASSLVGGINEKLF
TRBV28 | . | ASRGRGNTEAF
TRBV10-3 | . | AIREYSGNEQF
TRBV7-9 | . | ASSLVAGGLANYGYT
TRBV6-5 | . | ASVDRGYNEQF
TRBV10-2 | . | ASNPDRGVYQPQH
TRBV11-3 | . | ASSLDTRTDTQY
TRBV19 | . | ASTHRGYLNTEAF
TRBV28 | . | ASSWGGRGTEAF
TRBV2 | . | ASTDGGLAKNIQY
TRBV28 | . | ASSLSGHKNTIY
TRBV4-1 | . | ASSQWTGFTDTQY
TRBV9 | . | ASSTGLGSTGELF
TRBV7-9 | . | ASSSPSRTGGPTGELF
TRBV5-4 | . | ASSPSGGLAQNEQF
TRBV19 | . | ASSIPHRGERYGYT
TRBV28 | . | ASSLAGKDGNTIY
TRBV10-3 | few | AISPELAGGQEQY